A selection of T cell receptor beta chains follows, all from one sample in a study of T cell responses to AZD1222 COVID-19 vaccine. Repertoires were generated with immunoSEQ multiplex PCR, while TCRdb's copy carries only in-frame clones and drops some. Of approximately 110,000 clones in the sample, about 85% were seen once. Sequences were derived from peripheral blood, sampled on day 0 of AZD1222 vaccination. Source of these receptors: an adult in good health. CDR3s include the opening cysteine and the closing phenylalanine or tryptophan. The D gene is left open where the match is weak. Only part of the rows carry a size: once, few, many, or a class if the clone is expanded.

D gene	V gene	J gene	clone size	CDR3 protein	CDR3 DNA
.	TRBV11-3	TRBJ1-1	few	CASSFRRGSEAFF	TGTGCCAGCAGCTTCCGAAGGGGGTCTGAAGCTTTCTTT
.	TRBV7-9	TRBJ1-1	.	CASTASKNTEAFF	TGTGCCAGCACTGCCTCGAAGAACACTGAAGCTTTCTTT
TRBD1	TRBV24-1	TRBJ1-5	.	CATSGLPSGGNQPQHF	TGTGCCACCAGTGGCCTTCCCTCAGGGGGGAATCAGCCCCAGCATTTT
.	TRBV7-2	TRBJ1-2	.	CASSLLSNYGYTF	TGTGCCAGCAGCTTGCTATCTAACTATGGCTACACCTTC
.	TRBV6-2/TRBV6-3	TRBJ1-1	.	CASSLTAGDTEAFF	TGTGCCAGCAGCCTCACCGCAGGGGACACTGAAGCTTTCTTT
.	TRBV5-1	TRBJ1-5	.	CASRRDGGNQPQHF	TGCGCCAGCAGGCGGGATGGAGGCAATCAGCCCCAGCATTTT
TRBD1	TRBV2	TRBJ1-2	.	CASSENPTGTAGYTF	TGTGCCAGCAGTGAAAACCCGACAGGGACCGCGGGCTACACCTTC
TRBD1	TRBV7-2	TRBJ1-2	.	CASSPQGQGIGANYGYTF	TGTGCCAGCAGCCCCCAGGGACAGGGAATAGGAGCTAACTATGGCTACACCTTC
.	TRBV29-1	TRBJ2-7	few	CSAMKISWGSSYEQYF	TGCAGCGCAATGAAGATATCGTGGGGGAGCTCCTACGAGCAGTACTTC
.	TRBV20-1	TRBJ2-7	.	CSASLWGAAYEQYF	TGCAGTGCTAGTCTCTGGGGTGCCGCTTACGAGCAGTACTTC
.	TRBV27	TRBJ1-3	.	CASFSGNTIYF	TGTGCCAGCTTCAGTGGAAACACCATATATTTT
.	TRBV4-3	TRBJ2-7	once	CASSLEGDSYEQYF	TGCGCCAGCAGCCTCGAGGGGGATTCCTACGAGCAGTACTTC
TRBD2	TRBV11-2	TRBJ2-7	.	CASSLGVIGGRDEQYF	TGTGCCAGCAGCTTAGGTGTTATCGGGGGGAGGGACGAGCAGTACTTC
.	TRBV21-1	TRBJ2-3	.	CASSKEVQGKGTDTQYF	TGTGCCAGCAGCAAAGAGGTACAGGGGAAGGGCACAGATACGCAGTATTTT
TRBD1	TRBV28	TRBJ1-1	.	CASSSIRQGVYMNTEAFF	TGTGCGTCCAGCAGTATCCGACAGGGGGTATACATGAACACTGAAGCTTTCTTT
.	TRBV28	TRBJ1-2	.	CASSPPPRYGYTF	TGTGCCAGCAGCCCCCCGCCGAGATATGGCTACACCTTC
.	TRBV2	TRBJ1-1	once	CASSERGGLAEAFF	TGTGCCAGCAGTGAAAGGGGGGGTTTGGCTGAAGCTTTCTTT
.	TRBV6-6	TRBJ1-2	.	CASSYGTNYGYTF	TGTGCCAGCAGTTACGGGACTAACTATGGCTACACCTTC
.	TRBV19	TRBJ1-6	.	CASSMGAGWSSPLHF	TGTGCCAGTAGTATGGGGGCAGGGTGGAGTTCACCCCTCCACTTT
.	TRBV28	TRBJ1-2	.	CASRPSKRSLAATNGYTF	TGTGCCAGCAGGCCTAGTAAACGGTCTCTGGCAGCTACTAACGGCTACACCTTC
.	TRBV5-5	TRBJ1-2	.	CASSYRGMPYGYTF	TGTGCCAGCAGTTACAGAGGCATGCCCTATGGCTACACCTTC
.	TRBV27	TRBJ1-2	.	CASSSHNYGYTF	TGTGCCAGCAGTTCCCATAACTATGGCTACACCTTC
.	TRBV7-6	TRBJ2-5	.	CASRTGETQYF	TGTGCCAGCAGGACCGGAGAGACCCAGTACTTC
.	TRBV7-8	TRBJ1-2	.	CASSPNTYGYTF	TGTGCCAGCAGCCCAAATACCTATGGCTACACCTTC
.	TRBV28	TRBJ1-1	.	CASSLGTVNTEAFF	TGTGCCAGCAGTTTGGGAACGGTGAACACTGAAGCTTTCTTT
TRBD2	TRBV3-1/TRBV3-2	TRBJ2-5	.	CASSQTSGVETQYF	TGTGCCAGCAGCCAAACTAGCGGGGTTGAGACCCAGTACTTC
.	TRBV27	TRBJ2-7	.	CASSDSGVSYEQYF	TGTGCCAGCAGTGATTCGGGTGTGTCCTACGAGCAGTACTTC
TRBD1	TRBV7-8	TRBJ1-4	.	CASSFGRFSGQNNEKLFF	TGTGCCAGCAGCTTTGGGCGGTTCTCGGGACAGAATAATGAAAAACTGTTTTTT
TRBD1	TRBV10-3	TRBJ2-7	.	CAIMGQGTYEQYF	TGTGCCATCATGGGACAGGGAACCTACGAGCAGTACTTC
.	TRBV19	TRBJ1-2	.	CASSPPEFPNYGYTF	TGTGCCAGTAGTCCGCCAGAGTTCCCAAACTATGGCTACACCTTC
.	TRBV14	TRBJ2-1	.	CASSREPPDSYNEQFF	TGTGCCAGCAGCCGGGAGCCGCCCGACTCCTACAATGAGCAGTTCTTC
TRBD1	TRBV6-5	TRBJ1-2	once	CASRGTGHYGYTF	TGTGCCAGCAGAGGGACAGGCCACTATGGCTACACCTTC
TRBD2	TRBV15	TRBJ2-3	.	CATSRDRGGPTDTQYF	TGTGCCACCAGCAGAGATCGGGGGGGCCCCACAGATACGCAGTATTTT
.	TRBV30	TRBJ1-3	.	CAWSPDSDGSGNTIYF	TGTGCCTGGAGTCCGGACAGCGACGGCTCTGGAAACACCATATATTTT
.	TRBV3-1/TRBV3-2	TRBJ1-3	.	CASSLSWTINTIYF	TGTGCCAGCAGCCTATCCTGGACAATAAACACCATATATTTT
.	TRBV28	TRBJ2-7	once	CASSSGRLPSSYEQYF	TGTGCCAGCAGTTCTGGACGTCTTCCCAGCTCCTACGAGCAGTACTTC
.	TRBV28	TRBJ1-6	once	CASSFPVHNSPLHF	TGTGCCAGCAGTTTCCCGGTGCATAATTCACCCCTCCACTTT
TRBD2	TRBV13	TRBJ2-3	few	CASSERGGATDTQYF	TGTGCCAGCAGCGAGCGCGGGGGGGCCACAGATACGCAGTATTTT
TRBD2	TRBV5-4	TRBJ2-1	.	CASSSSGAPYNEQFF	TGTGCCAGCAGCTCTAGCGGGGCCCCCTACAATGAGCAGTTCTTC
.	TRBV12-3/TRBV12-4	TRBJ2-1	.	CASSLSGTEGQFF	TGTGCCAGCAGTTTATCTGGCACCGAAGGGCAGTTCTTC
.	TRBV28	TRBJ2-5	.	CASSKRQGGGETQYF	TGTGCCAGCAGTAAAAGACAGGGAGGAGGAGAGACCCAGTACTTC